These T cell receptor beta chains were read from a single sample in a study of glioma-infiltrating T cells. TCRdb analysed the multiplex PCR reads with MiXCR anew, one entry per CDR3 protein. The table shows about 89,000 distinct CDR3 sequences, with about 25% occurring only once. The sequenced material came from glioma tissue, nonneoplastic brain tissue, or PBMCs (not recorded which). The receptor set was obtained from a human donor with low-grade glioma or glioblastoma, undergoing nonglioma brain surgery, or in good health (not recorded which). The CDR3 runs from the conserved cysteine through the conserved F or W. D genes are given only for firm matches. A clone size is listed for some rows: how often the clone was seen (once, few, many), or a class if it is expanded.

len,abundance,d_gene,v_gene,CDR3aa
14,few,.,TRBV7-8,CASSPRQTSYEQYF
15,many,TRBD1,TRBV14,CASSPQRDRGYGYTF
17,many,TRBD2,TRBV5-5,CASSSASGWYSTDTQYF
13,many,.,TRBV2,CASRGRAGQPQHF
12,many,.,TRBV2,CASSAVKGYYTF
14,many,TRBD2,TRBV20-1,CSAQPGLTLREQYF
15,many,.,TRBV27,CASSSLLGGHYEQYF
15,many,TRBD2,TRBV6-1,CASSSGLAVPNEQFF
16,few,TRBD2,TRBV7-2,CASSLAATSLTDTQYF
14,many,.,TRBV18,CASSRPGSRNEQFF
16,.,TRBD1,TRBV12-3/TRBV12-4,CASRGAPGTGLYGYTF
15,many,.,TRBV12-3/TRBV12-4,CASSLGELAYNEQFF
15,many,.,TRBV5-1,CASSLASSSGNTIYF
14,many,.,TRBV20-1,CSARGGAGGETQYF
14,many,.,TRBV20-1,CSARESRFYNEQFF
15,.,.,TRBV19,CASSIVASGSYEQYF
15,few,.,TRBV3-1,CASSQDWPPDNEQFF
15,many,.,TRBV12-3/TRBV12-4,CASRPWAFSTDTQYF
12,many,.,TRBV7-2,CASSLERNIQYF
15,many,TRBD1,TRBV4-1,CASSQKTGTNYGYTF
14,.,.,TRBV5-4,CASSLDRTGNGYTF
13,many,.,TRBV28,CASSFGQAPTQYF
14,many,.,TRBV7-2,CASSLSQSRSPLHF
13,many,.,TRBV4-2,CASSQATGREQYF
13,few,.,TRBV5-4,CASSLGLYNEQFF
14,.,.,TRBV29-1,CSVRQGPSGNTIYF
12,few,.,TRBV29-1,CSVEEPGDGYTF
14,.,.,TRBV12-3/TRBV12-4,CASTLTGFRNTIYF
14,.,.,TRBV12-3/TRBV12-4,CASSLGEVLHEQYF